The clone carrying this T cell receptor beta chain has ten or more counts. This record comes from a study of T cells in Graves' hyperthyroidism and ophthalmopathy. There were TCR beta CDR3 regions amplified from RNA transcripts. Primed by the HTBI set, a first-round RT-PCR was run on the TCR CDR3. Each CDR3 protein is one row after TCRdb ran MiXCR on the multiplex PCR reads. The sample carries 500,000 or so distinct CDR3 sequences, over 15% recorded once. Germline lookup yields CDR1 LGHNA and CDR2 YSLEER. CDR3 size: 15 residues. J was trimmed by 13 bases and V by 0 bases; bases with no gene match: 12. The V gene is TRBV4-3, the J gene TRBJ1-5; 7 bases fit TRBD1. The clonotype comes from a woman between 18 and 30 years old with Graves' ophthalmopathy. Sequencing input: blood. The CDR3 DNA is TGCGCCAGCAGCCAAGAACCCAGCCGGGACAGCCGTCAGCATTTT. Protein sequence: CASSQEPSRDSRQHF.